These 21 T cell receptor beta chains were sequenced from one sample in a study of cytomegalovirus exposure and HLA in healthy donors. Clones were read by immunoSEQ multiplex PCR, and TCRdb kept only the in-frame ones, dropping some. Of 130,000 or so clones detected, about 87% appear once; the ten largest clones hold less than 7%. Input material: PBMCs. These receptor sequences come from a woman in her twenties or thirties in good health and CMV-seropositive.

This clone was observed a few times. CDR3: CASSLDSPVRQETQYF. The CDR3, as DNA: TGTGCCAGCAGCTTGGACAGTCCTGTACGCCAAGAGACCCAGTACTTC. The rearrangement joins TRBV5-4 to TRBJ2-5; no clear D. The CDR3 loop spans 16 amino acids. V was pared by 0 bases and J by 1 base, with 13 bases between. Germline V gene lookup returns CDR1 SGHNT and CDR2 YYREEE (reference sequence).

To note about this clone: This sample also contains other DNA sequences that code for the same CDR3. This chain connects TRBV9 to TRBJ2-3; 10 bases line up with TRBD2. After removal of 0 bases from V and 0 bases from J, the junction contained 4 bases not matched to a gene. The CDR3 has 17 residues. The germline V gene has CDR1 SGDLS and CDR2 YYNGEE. DNA for the CDR3: TGTGCCAGCAGCGTAGGAAGGACTAGCGGAAGCACAGATACGCAGTATTTT. Translated, it gives CASSVGRTSGSTDTQYF.

The chain joins TRBV5-1 to TRBJ2-2, with D unresolved. Trimming removed 4 bases at V and 7 bases at J, with 14 bases between. The CDR3 spans 14 residues. In germline, CDR1 is SGHRS, CDR2 YFSETQ. CDR3 residues: CASSAARVVGELFF. The DNA for the CDR3 is TGCGCCAGCAGCGCGGCTCGAGTTGTCGGGGAGCTGTTTTTT.

The V gene is TRBV4-1, the J gene TRBJ1-2; 9 nucleotides match TRBD1. Trimming took 3 bases from V and 2 from J; bases not matched to a gene: 13. This CDR3 contains 18 residues. Germline V gives CDR1 MGHRA, CDR2 YSYEKL. The CDR3 sequence: CASSHNRDRARLNYGYTF. The CDR3 DNA reads TGCGCCAGCAGCCACAACCGGGACAGGGCTCGTTTAAACTATGGCTACACCTTC.

V is TRBV10-3 and J is TRBJ2-2, with D possibly being TRBD1 (6 bases). V was trimmed by 7 bases and J by 2 bases, leaving 11 bases between them. The germline CDR1 and CDR2 sequences are ENHRY and SYGVKD. This CDR3 has 14 residues. The CDR3 spells CAITGTPNTGELFF. The CDR3 DNA sequence: TGTGCCATCACCGGGACACCCAACACCGGGGAGCTGTTTTTT.

For the CDR3, the DNA is TGTGCCAGCAGCCGTAGAGGTGAGGCCAAAAACATTCAGTACTTC. Translating it yields CASSRRGEAKNIQYF. V is TRBV9 and J is TRBJ2-4; D gene unclear. CDR1 and CDR2 (germline): SGDLS, YYNGEE. The length of the CDR3 is 15 residues. The ends were cut back, 4 bases at V and 1 base at J, with 12 bases in the middle.

This chain links TRBV5-1 with TRBJ1-1, with D maybe TRBD1 (6 bases). The CDR3 length is 14 residues. Deletions cut 0 bases from V and 1 base from J, with 7 bases between. Germline assignment: CDR1 SGHRS and CDR2 YFSETQ. The CDR3 DNA follows: TGCGCCAGCAGCTTGGGGACAGAGAACACTGAAGCTTTCTTT. As protein: CASSLGTENTEAFF.

This chain uses TRBV2 with TRBJ2-5, with no clear D. V lost 7 bases to trimming and J lost 3 bases, with 9 bases between them. From germline, CDR1 is SNHLY and CDR2 FYNNEI. The CDR3 loop spans 12 amino acids. CDR3 amino acids: CASIEREETQYF. CDR3 nucleotides: TGTGCCAGCATCGAACGGGAAGAGACCCAGTACTTC.

The rearrangement joins TRBV19 to TRBJ1-1; 7 nucleotides match TRBD1. V gave up 6 bases and J gave up 3 bases; unmatched junction bases: 10. This CDR3 is built from 15 residues. Germline CDR1 LNHDA, CDR2 SQIVND (reference sequence). This chain's CDR3 is CASSLAGGMDTEAFF. As DNA, the CDR3 is TGTGCCAGTAGCCTAGCAGGGGGAATGGACACTGAAGCTTTCTTT.

The V and J genes are TRBV19 and TRBJ2-7, with 8 bases lining up with TRBD1. CDR1 is LNHDA, CDR2 SQIVND, per germline (reference sequence). The CDR3 has 14 amino acids. V shed 6 bases and J 4 bases; nucleotides not matched to a gene: 8. The CDR3 here is CASSLTGDPYEQYF. CDR3 nucleotide sequence: TGTGCCAGTAGCTTGACAGGGGATCCTTACGAGCAGTACTTC.

This chain links TRBV5-6 with TRBJ2-1, with 8 positions matching TRBD1. V lost 4 bases to trimming and J lost 3 bases; unmatched junction nucleotides: 9. This CDR3 is 16 amino acids long. Looked up from germline, CDR1 is SGHDT and CDR2 is YYEEEE. Here the CDR3 reads CASSATGTGDYNEQFF. CDR3 DNA: TGTGCCAGCAGCGCCACCGGGACAGGAGACTACAATGAGCAGTTCTTC.

This clone was seen only once. The rearrangement uses TRBV6-5 and TRBJ2-2; D is ambiguous. The CDR3 extends over 13 amino acids. Germline V gene data show CDR1 as MNHEY and CDR2 as SVGAGI. Trimming removed 0 bases at V and 4 bases at J, with 3 bases between. In DNA form, the CDR3 reads TGTGCCAGCAGTTACTCAGCCACCGGGGAGCTGTTTTTT. Protein product: CASSYSATGELFF.

The chain employs TRBV15 and TRBJ1-5; the match to TRBD1 covers 10 bases. V was clipped by 3 bases and J by 1 base; unmatched bases: 3. Germline V gives CDR1 LNHNV, CDR2 YYDKDF (reference sequence). The CDR3 loop spans 16 amino acids. The CDR3 DNA reads as TGTGCCACCAGCAGCTCGGACAGGGGGAGCAATCAGCCCCAGCATTTT. This encodes CATSSSDRGSNQPQHF.

There are a few counts of this clone. The rearrangement links TRBV7-9 to TRBJ2-2; D is uncertain. Germline V gives CDR1 SEHNR, CDR2 FQNEAQ (reference sequence). The CDR3 is 12 residues long. The V gene lost 5 bases and the J gene lost 4 bases, with 5 bases spanning the gap. CDR3 coding DNA: TGTGCCAGCAGCCAACTCACCGGGGAGCTGTTTTTT. Protein sequence: CASSQLTGELFF.

The chain joins TRBV7-9 to TRBJ2-7; no clear D. The CDR3 length is 12 residues. CDR1 SEHNR and CDR2 FQNEAQ come from the germline V gene (reference sequence). V lost 5 bases to trimming and J lost 0 bases, with 5 bases between them. CDR3 nucleotide sequence: TGTGCCAGCAGCCTATCCTCCTACGAGCAGTACTTC. Translation gives CASSLSSYEQYF. The full variable domain, its missing parts supplied by reference TRBV7-9 and TRBJ2-7, is DTGVSQNPRHKITKRGQNVTFRCDPISEHNRLYWYRQTLGQGPEFLTYFQNEAQLEKSRLLSDRFSAERPKGSFSTLEIQRTEQGDSAMYLCASSLSSYEQYFGPGTRLTVT.

The chain couples TRBV5-4 to TRBJ1-2; tentatively, D is TRBD1 (6 bases). Trimming removed 3 bases from V and 8 bases from J, with 20 bases in between. The CDR3 contains 15 residues. The germline V gene has CDR1 SGHNT and CDR2 YYREEE (reference sequence). CDR3 protein: CASSSRQASPRGYTF. CDR3 nucleotide sequence: TGTGCCAGCAGCTCCAGACAGGCCTCTCCGAGAGGCTACACCTTC.

The rearrangement links TRBV6-5 to TRBJ1-6, with TRBD1 identical over 7 bases. The V and J ends lost 6 bases and 8 bases, in that order; junction bases with no gene match: 4. CDR1 and CDR2 from the germline V gene are MNHEY and SVGAGI. The CDR3 spans 13 residues. As DNA, the CDR3 is TGTGCCAGCAGCCCGGGACAGTATTCACCCCTCCACTTT. Protein sequence: CASSPGQYSPLHF.

The chain joins TRBV6-6 to TRBJ1-4; a possible D gene is TRBD1 (5 bases). This CDR3 is 16 amino acids long. Germline assignment: CDR1 MNHNY and CDR2 SVGAGI (reference sequence). Deletions cut 6 bases from V and 0 bases from J, with 14 bases between. The CDR3 nucleotides are TGTGCCAGCAGCTCTCCGGGGGGGGCAACTAATGAAAAACTGTTTTTT. Residues: CASSSPGGATNEKLFF.

The V call is TRBV2, the J call TRBJ2-5, with a weak D call TRBD2 (5 bases). The CDR3 is made up of 14 amino acids. Deletions cut 9 bases from V and 1 base from J, with 15 bases between. Germline CDR1 SNHLY, CDR2 FYNNEI. CDR3 nucleotide sequence: TGTGCCAGTGGACTTAGAGCGGCCCAAGAGACCCAGTACTTC. Translated: CASGLRAAQETQYF.

This chain joins TRBV10-1 and TRBJ1-1; no firm D call. The V gene's germline CDR1 is WNHNN and CDR2 SYGVQD (reference sequence). Between the trimmed V and J ends, which lost 11 bases and 5 bases, there was a span of 6 bases. The CDR3 has 9 amino acids. The CDR3 protein is CAQMTEAFF. The CDR3 DNA reads as TGCGCCCAAATGACTGAAGCTTTCTTT.

The V call is TRBV7-9, the J call TRBJ2-7; D may be TRBD1 (6 bases). Trimming pared 2 bases from V and 2 bases from J, leaving 13 bases between. This CDR3 spans 15 amino acids. In germline, CDR1 is SEHNR, CDR2 FQNEAQ (reference sequence). The CDR3 DNA follows: TGTGCCAGCAGCTTATCGACAGGCCTTACCTACGAGCAGTACTTC. Translated: CASSLSTGLTYEQYF.